This TCR beta chain was documented in a study of blood T cell repertoires in COVID-19 (TCRdb year 2020). Regarding the study in general: Samples covering the acute and convalescent phases of COVID-19 were provided by collaborators in the United States, Italy and Spain. The prospective study material was composed of cDNA or gDNA derived from T cells, B-cell-depleted T cells, or PBMCs. The dataset comprised deeply sampled blood TCRbeta repertoires from subjects exposed to, actively infected with, or recovered from COVID-19. The repertoires were released in a freely available public database intended as a resource for research on the immune response to SARS-CoV-2. Samples came from the ongoing ImmuneRACE study (first 160 participants) plus 1,254 subjects from 6 global collaborators. The sample metadata nearly always contained a de-identified subject ID, COVID-19 status, age in years and sex. Where available, HLA class I and class II types were taken from metadata supplied by the sample provider and were not determined by assay-based typing.

Each collaborating institution followed its own protocols to collect whole blood in K2EDTA tubes. For TCRbeta analysis, collaborators shipped samples in one of three forms: frozen whole blood, isolated PBMCs, or DNA extracted from either of those sample types. This clone showed up just a few times. The antigen it binds to is not known. No quality values exist for individual bases; no much larger clone is one base distant. Other DNA sequences in the sample encode the same CDR3. V loses 6 bases, J loses 0 bases, and the germline ends lie 8 bases apart. For CDR1 and CDR2, the germline V gene (reference sequence) lists LGHDT and YNNKEL. Counted from cysteine to phenylalanine, this CDR3 has 13 amino acids. This entry keeps only the CDR3 DNA: 39 bases, framed from base 1. Broader findings and caveats from the paper: How much clinical and demographic metadata was included differed by source and by participant, and the metadata was provided uncurated.

The immunoSEQ Assay, a bias-controlled multiplex PCR, was used to amplify TCRbeta CDR3 regions from genomic DNA. Per the authors' processing: Nucleated cell counts per sample were estimated from amplification of reference gene primers within the assay. To quantify the absolute abundance of each unique TCRbeta CDR3 rearrangement, sequence reads were collapsed and filtered. For each sample, productive Simpson clonality was calculated by taking the square root of Simpson's diversity index across productive rearrangements. TCRdb took over this immuneACCESS table, retaining in-frame rearrangements with V and J assigned. Such tables are incomplete; in checked studies, under half of the missing clones stem from an unresolved V gene, and the remainder is unexplained. Clonal size and the V and J genes are those of that table, whereas D and trimming came from the DNA. Present in this sample are 65,000 to 70,000 clones, more than 70% of which were seen just once. Approximately 4.2% of the sample rests with the top ten.

Here the chain combines TRBV3-1 (or the pseudogene TRBV3-2) and TRBJ1-1; the D gene identity is not certain. Specimen: peripheral blood. This clonotype was obtained from a man aged 50 or older with acute or convalescent COVID-19. The CDR3 region: CASSQALNTEAFF. The sequenced DNA is TGTGCCAGCAGTCAGGCCCTGAACACTGAAGCTTTCTTT.